The 7 T cell receptor beta chains in this list originate from one sample, sequenced in a study of blood T cell repertoires in COVID-19. Profiling relied on immunoSEQ multiplex PCR, and the TCRdb table lists in-frame clones only, not all of them. The profile covers 240,000 or so clones, with more than 75% appearing a single time and just under 1% taken by the ten largest. The sequenced sample consisted of peripheral blood. The receptors were sampled from a woman aged 40 to 50 who had recovered from COVID-19.

J is TRBJ1-2 and V is TRBV6-1, with a possible D match to TRBD1 (6 bases). CDR1 and CDR2 from the germline V gene are MNHNS and SASEGT. The length of the CDR3 is 15 residues. Trimming pared 1 base from V and 7 bases from J, leaving 16 bases between. DNA of the CDR3: TGTGCCAGCAGTGAAGGGGGGCCGCCTGTTGGTGGCTACACCTTC. Protein: CASSEGGPPVGGYTF.

The gene calls are TRBV4-1 and TRBJ1-1; D unclear. The length of the CDR3 is 14 residues. Germline CDR1 is MGHRA and CDR2 is YSYEKL. Trimming removed 1 base from V and 6 bases from J, with 12 bases in between. The DNA for the CDR3 is TGCGCCAGCAGCCAAGGGAGGGCTCAGCCTGAAGCTTTCTTT. This sequence encodes CASSQGRAQPEAFF.

This chain connects TRBV9 to TRBJ2-3, with D unclear. The CDR3 spans 14 residues. Germline CDR1 reads SGDLS; CDR2 reads YYNGEE. Between the trimmed V and J ends, which lost 0 bases and 4 bases, there was a span of 9 bases. The CDR3 reads CASSVAFGADTQYF. The CDR3 bases are TGTGCCAGCAGCGTAGCTTTCGGTGCAGATACGCAGTATTTT.

This chain connects TRBV7-2 to TRBJ2-5, with 14 positions matching TRBD2. Germline V gene data show CDR1 as SGHTA and CDR2 as FQGNSA. The CDR3 consists of 17 residues. V gave up 1 base and J gave up 3 bases; unmatched junction bases: 4. The CDR3 sequence: CASSLVGLAGAKETQYF. DNA of the CDR3: TGTGCCAGCAGCTTAGTGGGACTAGCGGGAGCCAAAGAGACCCAGTACTTC.

The chain uses TRBV10-3 and TRBJ1-3; TRBD1 is a possible D gene (5 bases). This CDR3 region has 13 residues. CDR1 and CDR2 (germline): ENHRY, SYGVKD. Between the trimmed V and J ends, which lost 7 bases and 8 bases, there was a span of 15 bases. CDR3 sequence reads: CAIIPGPGDTIYF. CDR3 nucleotides: TGTGCCATCATCCCAGGGCCTGGGGACACCATATATTTT.

This chain connects TRBV7-8 to TRBJ1-1; D is undetermined. There are 15 residues in the CDR3. Germline V lookup: CDR1 SGHVS, CDR2 FQNEAQ. V was trimmed by 3 bases and J by 1 base, leaving 12 bases between them. The CDR3 sequence: CASSLVSSGNTEAFF. In DNA form, the CDR3 reads TGTGCCAGCAGCTTGGTCAGTTCGGGGAACACTGAAGCTTTCTTT.

This chain connects TRBV27 to TRBJ2-2, with TRBD2 identical over 9 bases. Unmatched junction bases numbered 6, after V lost 2 bases and J lost 5 bases. The CDR3 length is 16 residues. Germline values: CDR1 MNHEY, CDR2 SMNVEV (reference sequence). In DNA form, the CDR3 reads TGTGCCAGCAGTTTAATGGCGGGAGGGAGGACCGGGGAGCTGTTTTTT. This codes for CASSLMAGGRTGELFF.